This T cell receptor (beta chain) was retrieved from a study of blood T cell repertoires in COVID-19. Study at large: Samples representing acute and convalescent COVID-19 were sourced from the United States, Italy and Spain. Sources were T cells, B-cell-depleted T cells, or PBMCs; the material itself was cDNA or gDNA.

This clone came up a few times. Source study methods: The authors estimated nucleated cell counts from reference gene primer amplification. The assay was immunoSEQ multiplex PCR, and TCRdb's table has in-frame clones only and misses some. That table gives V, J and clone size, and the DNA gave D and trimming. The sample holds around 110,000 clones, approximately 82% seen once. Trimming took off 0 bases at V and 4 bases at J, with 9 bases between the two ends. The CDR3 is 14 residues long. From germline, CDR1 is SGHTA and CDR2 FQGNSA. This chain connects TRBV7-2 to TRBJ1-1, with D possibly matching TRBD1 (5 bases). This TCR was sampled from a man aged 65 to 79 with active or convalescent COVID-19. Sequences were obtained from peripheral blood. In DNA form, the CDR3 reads TGTGCCAGCAGCTTAGCAGGGGTCACCACTGAAGCTTTCTTT. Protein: CASSLAGVTTEAFF.